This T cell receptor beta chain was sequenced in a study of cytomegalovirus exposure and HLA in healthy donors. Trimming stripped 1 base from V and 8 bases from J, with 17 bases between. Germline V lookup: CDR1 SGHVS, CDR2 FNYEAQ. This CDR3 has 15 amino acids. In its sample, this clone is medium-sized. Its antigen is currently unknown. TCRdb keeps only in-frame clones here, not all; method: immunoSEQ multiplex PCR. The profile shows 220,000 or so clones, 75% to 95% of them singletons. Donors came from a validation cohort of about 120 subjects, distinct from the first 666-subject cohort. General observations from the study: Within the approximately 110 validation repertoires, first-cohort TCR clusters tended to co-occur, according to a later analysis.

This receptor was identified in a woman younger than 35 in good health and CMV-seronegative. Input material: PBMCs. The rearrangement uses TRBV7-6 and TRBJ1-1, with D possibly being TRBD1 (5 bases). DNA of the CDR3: TGTGCCAGCAGCTTAGGTGCAGGGCTCGCGGTGGAAGCTTTCTTT. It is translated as CASSLGAGLAVEAFF.